The 17 T cell receptor beta chains in this list originate from one sample, sequenced in a study of read filtering for tumor transcriptome and immune sequencing. From roughly 0.4 ug of RNA, a library with molecular barcoded alpha/delta and beta/gamma adaptors was made. In TCRdb, the reads were re-called with MiXCR into one record per CDR3 protein. The table records about 46,000 distinct CDR3 sequences, about an eighth of them present only once. The sequenced sample consisted of a population of CD138-negative cells sorted from bone marrow. Every receptor here comes from a donor over 35 with multiple myeloma.

This clonotype has a count of ten or more. The V gene is TRBV28, the J gene TRBJ2-2; D uncertain. V lost 8 bases, J lost 0 bases, and 10 bases lay in between. This CDR3 contains 14 residues. Per the germline V gene, CDR1 is MDHEN and CDR2 is SYDVKM. The CDR3 sequence is CASGQATNTGELFF. DNA for the CDR3: TGTGCCAGCGGGCAGGCCACGAACACCGGGGAGCTGTTTTTT.

In its sample, this clonotype was seen many times. The chain links TRBV7-8 to TRBJ1-1, with 7 bases matching TRBD1. CDR3 length: 15 amino acids. Germline values: CDR1 SGHVS, CDR2 FQNEAQ. Trimming at V came to 2 bases and at J to 3 bases, leaving 6 bases not matched to a gene. The CDR3 DNA reads TGTGCCAGCAGCTTACCTGCCAGGGGGGACACTGAAGCTTTCTTT. This encodes CASSLPARGDTEAFF.

The sample holds many counts of this clonotype. V usage is TRBV7-3 and J usage is TRBJ2-2, with a weak D call TRBD2 (5 bases). Between the trimmed V and J ends, which lost 5 bases and 2 bases, there was a span of 15 bases. Germline CDR1 reads SGHTA; CDR2 reads FQGTGA. This CDR3 contains 16 residues. The CDR3 here is CASSRQGAANTGELFF. Written as DNA, the CDR3 is TGTGCCAGCAGCCGCCAAGGAGCGGCCAACACCGGGGAGCTGTTTTTT.

This sequence joins TRBV4-2 and TRBJ2-4; the D gene is possibly TRBD2 (7 bases). The CDR3 totals 15 residues. Germline-derived CDR1 and CDR2 are LGHNA and YNFKEQ. Trimming stripped 3 bases from V and 13 bases from J, with 22 bases between. The CDR3 DNA reads TGTGCCAGCAGCCAGAGCGGGTCGCCGGGGGGCGACCAGTACTTC. Amino acid sequence: CASSQSGSPGGDQYF.

V is TRBV7-8 and J is TRBJ2-3; D is uncertain. Germline lookup yields CDR1 SGHVS and CDR2 FQNEAQ. V gave up 4 bases and J gave up 3 bases, with 14 bases separating them. This CDR3 has 15 residues. The CDR3 DNA reads as TGTGCCAGCAGCTCTTTTAGTCAGGAAACAGATACGCAGTATTTT. Encoded protein: CASSSFSQETDTQYF.

There are many counts of this clonotype. A single base separates this from a much larger clone, so it may be a read error. The CDR3 here is CASIFRLATNNELFF. In nucleotides, the CDR3 is TGCGCCAGCATTTTCAGACTAGCGACGAACAATGAGCTGTTCTTC. The V gene is TRBV10-2, the J gene TRBJ2-1; 8 nucleotides align to TRBD2. CDR3 size: 15 residues. Germline V gene sequence: CDR1 WSHSY, CDR2 SAAADI.

This clonotype showed up many times. The rearrangement uses TRBV4-3 and TRBJ2-6; 7 bases map to TRBD1. Germline V gene sequence: CDR1 LGHNA, CDR2 YSLEER. The length of the CDR3 is 20 residues. V trimming: 3 bases; J trimming: 0 bases; junction bases outside the gene matches: 14. The CDR3 reads CASSHRIGQEISSGANVLTF. The CDR3 DNA sequence: TGCGCCAGCAGCCATCGAATCGGACAGGAGATAAGCTCTGGGGCCAACGTCCTGACTTTC.

This clonotype came up many times. The conserved phenylalanine or tryptophan normally closing the CDR3 is absent here, so this likely arose from a read error. The chain has TRBV7-9 and TRBJ2-1; 7 nucleotides align to TRBD1. Germline trimming cut 3 bases from V and 4 bases from J; bases unmatched to any gene: 6. The CDR3 has 15 residues. Germline V gives CDR1 SEHNR, CDR2 FQNEAQ (reference sequence). The CDR3 loop is CASSFDRDNYNEQFS. The CDR3 DNA sequence: TGTGCCAGCAGCTTTGACAGGGATAATTACAATGAGCAGTTCTCC.

This clonotype was found many times. The chain recombines TRBV19 with TRBJ2-2, with 7 bases matching TRBD2. CDR1 is LNHDA and CDR2 is SQIVND in the germline V gene (reference sequence). The length of the CDR3 is 14 residues. Unmatched junction bases numbered 7, after V lost 5 bases and J lost 7 bases. The CDR3 sequence is CASSPRTRGGELFF. In DNA, the CDR3 is TGTGCCAGTAGTCCTCGGACTAGGGGCGGGGAGCTGTTTTTT.

This clonotype has a count of ten or more. Here the CDR3 DNA reads TGCGCCAGCAGCAGGGGGACTAGCGGGGCCTCCTACGAGCAGTACTTC. Amino acid sequence: CASSRGTSGASYEQYF. The chain links TRBV5-1 to TRBJ2-7, with 13 nucleotides matching TRBD2. CDR3 size: 16 residues. V was clipped by 4 bases and J by 0 bases; unmatched bases: 4. Germline V CDR1 and CDR2: SGHRS, YFSETQ.

This clonotype was observed at least ten times. This sequence joins TRBV7-8 and TRBJ2-2, with D unclear. Trimming shortened V by 7 bases and J by 1 base, and 4 bases separated the two germline ends. The CDR3 loop spans 12 amino acids. The germline V gene encodes CDR1 SGHVS and CDR2 FQNEAQ. The CDR3 here is CASNVNTGELFF. The CDR3 bases are TGTGCCAGCAACGTGAACACCGGGGAGCTGTTTTTT. Based on the CDR3 plus reference TRBV7-8 and TRBJ2-2, the full variable domain is GAGVSQSPRYKVAKRGQDVALRCDPISGHVSLFWYQQALGQGPEFLTYFQNEAQLDKSGLPSDRFFAERPEGSVSTLKIQRTQQEDSAVYLCASNVNTGELFFGEGSRLTVL.

This clonotype was recorded many times. V is TRBV24-1 and J is TRBJ2-2; D might be TRBD2 (6 bases). Per germline, CDR1 KGHDR and CDR2 SFDVKD. V was trimmed by 8 bases and J by 0 bases, leaving 9 bases between them. The CDR3 loop spans 14 amino acids. CDR3 in DNA: TGTGCCACCACGGGACTCCCGAACACCGGGGAGCTGTTTTTT. This translates into CATTGLPNTGELFF.

There are many counts of this clonotype. The V and J genes are TRBV29-1 and TRBJ1-1; tentatively, D is TRBD1 (5 bases). V dropped 7 bases and J dropped 5 bases, with 17 bases sitting between them. The CDR3 loop spans 13 amino acids. The germline V gene has CDR1 SQVTM and CDR2 ANQGSEA. The CDR3 here is CSGSDTRGTEAFF. CDR3 DNA sequence: TGCAGCGGATCGGACACCCGGGGGACTGAAGCTTTCTTT.

This clonotype was observed at least ten times. V is TRBV5-1 and J is TRBJ2-3; 14 bases map to TRBD2. The CDR3 is made up of 16 amino acids. The V gene end was trimmed by 4 bases and the J gene end by 5 bases; junction bases not matched to a gene: 6. Germline V gives CDR1 SGHRS, CDR2 YFSETQ. The CDR3 region is CASSRGLAGAGDTQYF. The CDR3 DNA is TGCGCCAGCAGCCGGGGACTAGCGGGAGCGGGAGATACGCAGTATTTT.

This clonotype was seen many times. The rearrangement uses TRBV7-9 and TRBJ2-1; D perhaps matches TRBD2 (5 bases). CDR1 SEHNR and CDR2 FQNEAQ come from the germline V gene (reference sequence). The CDR3 runs to 14 residues. The V gene lost 0 bases and the J gene lost 7 bases, with 10 bases spanning the gap. The CDR3, as DNA: TGTGCCAGCAGCTTAGCGGTGGGAGTGAATGAGCAGTTCTTC. This encodes CASSLAVGVNEQFF.

This clonotype appeared many times. The V gene is TRBV15, the J gene TRBJ1-1, with D perhaps matching TRBD1 (6 bases). The V gene lost 6 bases and the J gene lost 6 bases, with 26 bases spanning the gap. Germline values: CDR1 LNHNV, CDR2 YYDKDF (reference sequence). The CDR3 extends over 17 amino acids. CDR3 residues: CATREERAGARRAEAFF. CDR3 nucleotide sequence: TGTGCCACCAGGGAAGAGAGGGCAGGGGCGCGGAGGGCTGAAGCTTTCTTT.

This clonotype was seen at least ten times. The gene calls are TRBV2 and TRBJ2-3, with 9 bases aligning to TRBD2. With V trimmed by 5 bases and J by 6 bases, 9 bases remained unmatched. Germline assignment: CDR1 SNHLY and CDR2 FYNNEI. CDR3 length: 15 residues. The chain's CDR3 is CASSLEGTSMDTQYF. The CDR3 DNA is TGTGCCAGCAGTCTTGAAGGGACTAGCATGGATACGCAGTATTTT.